This T cell receptor (beta chain) was identified during a study of T cell responses to AZD1222 COVID-19 vaccine. Broader study findings: Nearly half of spike-specific TCRs reportedly target variant regions that are unmutated in the B.1.351 and B.1.1.7 variants.

Trimming removed 1 base from V and 0 bases from J, with 7 bases in between. This CDR3 region has 14 residues. From germline, CDR1 is LNHNV and CDR2 YYDKDF (reference sequence). Libraries were prepared by immunoSEQ multiplex PCR; TCRdb keeps only in-frame clonotypes and omits some of them. The sample shows 100,000 to 150,000 clones, approximately 85% of them seen only once. With respect to this clone: As yet, its antigen is unknown.

The starting material was peripheral blood, obtained on day 0 of AZD1222 vaccination. The V call is TRBV15, the J call TRBJ2-7; no definite D call. The receptor was derived from an adult in good health. CDR3 DNA: TGTGCCACCAGCAGAGGCGGTAGCTCCTACGAGCAGTACTTC. This encodes CATSRGGSSYEQYF. The complete variable domain, with remaining parts taken from reference TRBV15 and TRBJ2-7, reads DAMVIQNPRYQVTQFGKPVTLSCSQTLNHNVMYWYQQKSSQAPKLLFHYYDKDFNNEADTPDNFQSRRPNTSFCFLDIRSPGLGDTAMYLCATSRGGSSYEQYFGPGTRLTVT.